Listed below are T cell receptor beta chains from one sample, sequenced in a study of lymphopenia after photon versus proton radiotherapy. Data came from immunoSEQ multiplex PCR; TCRdb stores just in-frame clones and leaves some out. The sample carries 65,000 to 75,000 clones, around 87% recorded once. The material sequenced was peripheral blood, taken from a patient treated with proton-based radiotherapy. The receptors were sampled from a man older than 75 with esophageal cancer. Each CDR3 is given with its conserved first and last residue.

j_call v_call cdr3_aa
TRBJ1-2 TRBV2 CASNLDPNYGYTF
TRBJ1-5 TRBV7-6 CASSPTRQGQPQHF
TRBJ1-1 TRBV18 CASSHGGLGNTEAFF
TRBJ2-1 TRBV7-2 CASWGLAGEGEQFF
TRBJ1-4 TRBV10-3 CAISGKRDTNEKLFF
TRBJ1-5 TRBV10-3 CAISVQGNQPQHF
TRBJ1-1 TRBV5-6 CASSLVGRDLGTEAFF
TRBJ1-1 TRBV7-9 CASSSRTENTEAFF
TRBJ2-3 TRBV2 CASRTGTSDSDTQYF
TRBJ1-4 TRBV28 CASSLWGRDAQF
TRBJ2-1 TRBV7-9 CASSRGVVVDEQFF
TRBJ2-2 TRBV2 CASGRSREAGGELFF
TRBJ2-7 TRBV21-1 CASSDTLGTGVSYEQYF
TRBJ1-1 TRBV28 CASSLRYTEAFF
TRBJ1-6 TRBV10-3 CAISIRTHTENSPLHF
TRBJ2-7 TRBV11-2 CASSLGASGGRRTRTLFF
TRBJ2-2 TRBV5-6 CASSRWLGRATNTGELFF
TRBJ2-7 TRBV29-1 CSAAPGPRYEQYF
TRBJ2-3 TRBV27 CASSLSGQVTDTQYF
TRBJ1-5 TRBV9 CASSVEGGNQPQHF
TRBJ2-2 TRBV2 CASSRLAVNTGELFF
TRBJ2-7 TRBV5-6 CASSSGGSYEQYF
TRBJ1-2 TRBV7-8 CASSSRTGGSTNYGYTF
TRBJ1-6 TRBV5-1 CASRTGSDGAPLHF